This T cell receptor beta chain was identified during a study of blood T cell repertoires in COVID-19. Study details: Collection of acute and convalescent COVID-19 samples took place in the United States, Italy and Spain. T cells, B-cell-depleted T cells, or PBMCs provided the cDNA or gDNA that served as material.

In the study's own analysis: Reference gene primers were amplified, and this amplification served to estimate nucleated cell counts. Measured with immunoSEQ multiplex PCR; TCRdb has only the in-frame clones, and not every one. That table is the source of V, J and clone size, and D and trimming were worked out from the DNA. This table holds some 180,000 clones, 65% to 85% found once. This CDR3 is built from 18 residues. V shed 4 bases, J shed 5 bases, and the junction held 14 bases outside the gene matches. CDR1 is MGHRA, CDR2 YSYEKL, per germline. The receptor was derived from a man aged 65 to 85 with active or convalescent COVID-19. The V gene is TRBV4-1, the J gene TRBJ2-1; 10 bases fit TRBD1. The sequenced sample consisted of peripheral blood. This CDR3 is CASSRGGPGQGTDNEQFF. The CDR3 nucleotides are TGCGCCAGCAGCCGAGGGGGACCGGGACAGGGGACCGACAATGAGCAGTTCTTC.